The following is a TCR beta chain sequence with its context. This record belongs to a study of control samples from healthy donors and cancer patients. Profiling relied on immunoSEQ multiplex PCR, and the TCRdb table lists in-frame clones only, not all of them. The sample includes 60,000 to 100,000 clones, about 89% of them seen just once. Trimming shortened V by 4 bases and J by 3 bases, and 17 bases separated the two germline ends. The CDR3 loop spans 15 amino acids. Germline assignment: CDR1 SGDLS and CDR2 YYNGEE. This TCR was sampled from a man aged 45-65 years in good health. The chain is built from TRBV9 and TRBJ2-7; D is uncertain. The sample comprised blood. CDR3 residues: CASSFWGRAYYEQYF. As DNA, the CDR3 is TGTGCCAGCAGCTTTTGGGGTAGAGCTTACTACGAGCAGTACTTC.